This TCR beta chain was captured in a study of cytomegalovirus exposure and HLA in healthy donors. PCR amplification relied on 60 Vbeta primers (plus 13 Jbeta primers). The assay was immunoSEQ multiplex PCR, and TCRdb's table has in-frame clones only and misses some. Among tens of thousands of clones listed, around 58% were seen once. A remark on this clone: Its antigen remains unknown.

From germline, CDR1 is SGHVS and CDR2 FNYEAQ. This CDR3 has 14 residues. Trimming stripped 4 bases from V and 2 bases from J, with 11 bases between. Whole-study results and caveats: A later analysis showed TCR association rates differing by HLA locus, peaking at DRB1 and lowest at HLA-C.

V gene TRBV7-6 combines with J gene TRBJ2-5, with D possibly being TRBD1 (6 bases). The sequence came from a man between 60 and 70 years old in good health and CMV-seropositive. Sequencing was performed on PBMCs. CDR3 sequence: CASSSTGQQETQYF. For the CDR3, the DNA is TGTGCCAGCAGCTCCACCGGACAGCAAGAGACCCAGTACTTC. The full variable domain, completed using reference TRBV7-6 and TRBJ2-5, is GAGVSQSPRYKVTKRGQDVALRCDPISGHVSLYWYRQALGQGPEFLTYFNYEAQQDKSGLPNDRFSAERPEGSISTLTIQRTEQRDSAMYRCASSSTGQQETQYFGPGTRLLVL.